This is a list of T cell receptor beta chains from one sample in a study of blood T cell repertoires in COVID-19. Profiling relied on immunoSEQ multiplex PCR, and the TCRdb table lists in-frame clones only, not all of them. The data show about 270,000 clones, approximately 90% seen once. The sequencing sample was made of PBMCs or T cells enriched from blood (not recorded which). These receptors were collected from a man aged 35 to 55 who had been exposed to COVID-19. Both conserved end residues are part of each CDR3. A D gene is named only where the DNA matches it firmly. Only some rows state a clone size, as once, few, many or a class for expanded clones.

v_gene: TRBV4-1
j_gene: TRBJ1-2
d_gene: TRBD1
len: 15
abundance: -
CDR3nt: TGCGCCAGCAGCCAGGGTACCGGGACAGCTGATGGCTACACCTTC
CDR3aa: CASSQGTGTADGYTF

v_gene: TRBV28
j_gene: TRBJ2-5
d_gene: -
len: 17
abundance: -
CDR3nt: TGTGCCAGCAGTAGCTACAGGGTGGGGGGGATACTAGAGACCCAGTACTTC
CDR3aa: CASSSYRVGGILETQYF

v_gene: TRBV19
j_gene: TRBJ2-2
d_gene: TRBD2
len: 16
abundance: few
CDR3nt: TGTGCCAGTAGTCCCCTCGGACTAGGGTACACCGGGGAGCTGTTTTTT
CDR3aa: CASSPLGLGYTGELFF

v_gene: TRBV9
j_gene: TRBJ2-4
d_gene: -
len: 17
abundance: -
CDR3nt: TGTGCCAGCAGCGTAAGGGTGGAGGAGGGGGCCAAAAACATTCAGTACTTC
CDR3aa: CASSVRVEEGAKNIQYF

v_gene: TRBV29-1
j_gene: TRBJ1-1
d_gene: TRBD1
len: 13
abundance: -
CDR3nt: TGCAGCGTTGTGGGACAGGGAGGCACTGAAGCTTTCTTT
CDR3aa: CSVVGQGGTEAFF

v_gene: TRBV15
j_gene: TRBJ1-4
d_gene: TRBD1
len: 17
abundance: -
CDR3nt: TGTGCCACCAGCAAAATTGGACAGGGGGCAACTAATGAAAAACTGTTTTTT
CDR3aa: CATSKIGQGATNEKLFF

v_gene: TRBV7-2
j_gene: TRBJ1-4
d_gene: TRBD1
len: 15
abundance: -
CDR3nt: TGTGCCAGCAGGCCTAACCTCGGGACAGGGGAAAAACTGTTTTTT
CDR3aa: CASRPNLGTGEKLFF

v_gene: TRBV9
j_gene: TRBJ2-5
d_gene: -
len: 12
abundance: -
CDR3nt: TGTGCCAGCAGCCTCAATCAGGAGACCCAGTACTTC
CDR3aa: CASSLNQETQYF

v_gene: TRBV7-9
j_gene: TRBJ2-5
d_gene: TRBD2
len: 15
abundance: -
CDR3nt: TGTGCCAGCAGCTTAAGTCAGGGACTAAGAGAGACCCAGTACTTC
CDR3aa: CASSLSQGLRETQYF

v_gene: TRBV2
j_gene: TRBJ2-1
d_gene: -
len: 14
abundance: once
CDR3nt: TGTGCCAGCACAGTGCGGGGCTCCTACAATGAGCAGTTCTTC
CDR3aa: CASTVRGSYNEQFF

v_gene: TRBV11-2
j_gene: TRBJ1-6
d_gene: -
len: 17
abundance: -
CDR3nt: TGTGCCAGCAGCTTCGTCCGGGGGAACCCCTATAATTCACCCCTCCACTTT
CDR3aa: CASSFVRGNPYNSPLHF

v_gene: TRBV27
j_gene: TRBJ1-2
d_gene: -
len: 13
abundance: -
CDR3nt: TGTGCCAGCAGTAGGGACACTGTTTATGGCTACACCTTC
CDR3aa: CASSRDTVYGYTF

v_gene: TRBV19
j_gene: TRBJ1-3
d_gene: -
len: 16
abundance: -
CDR3nt: TGTGCCAGTAGTTCGAGACCAGGGCTACGGGGAAACACCATATATTTT
CDR3aa: CASSSRPGLRGNTIYF

v_gene: TRBV7-9
j_gene: TRBJ1-2
d_gene: TRBD1
len: 16
abundance: -
CDR3nt: TGTGCCAGCAGTTTACAACCGACAGGGCAGGGCTATGGCTACACCTTC
CDR3aa: CASSLQPTGQGYGYTF

v_gene: TRBV2
j_gene: TRBJ1-5
d_gene: -
len: 14
abundance: once
CDR3nt: TGTGCCAGCAGTGGACCGGGGAGCAATCAGCCCCAGCATTTT
CDR3aa: CASSGPGSNQPQHF

v_gene: TRBV7-9
j_gene: TRBJ2-2
d_gene: -
len: 15
abundance: -
CDR3nt: TGTGCCAGCAGCTCCCACCTCAGGGCGGTCGGGGAGCTGTTTTTT
CDR3aa: CASSSHLRAVGELFF

v_gene: TRBV11-3
j_gene: TRBJ2-7
d_gene: TRBD2
len: 17
abundance: -
CDR3nt: TGTGCCAGCAGCTCACCCCGGACTAGCGGGAGGGAGAACGAGCAGTACTTC
CDR3aa: CASSSPRTSGRENEQYF

v_gene: TRBV24-1
j_gene: TRBJ2-7
d_gene: TRBD1
len: 16
abundance: -
CDR3nt: TGTGCCACCAGTGAACATCCGGGACAGGGGTCCTACGAGCAGTACTTC
CDR3aa: CATSEHPGQGSYEQYF

v_gene: TRBV11-3
j_gene: TRBJ2-7
d_gene: -
len: 13
abundance: -
CDR3nt: TGTGCCAGCAGCTCAAATCAGGCATACGAGCAGTACTTC
CDR3aa: CASSSNQAYEQYF

v_gene: TRBV5-1
j_gene: TRBJ2-7
d_gene: -
len: 14
abundance: -
CDR3nt: TGCGCCAGCAGCTTGGAACCAGGGTCCTACGAGCAGTACTTC
CDR3aa: CASSLEPGSYEQYF

v_gene: TRBV2
j_gene: TRBJ2-1
d_gene: -
len: 16
abundance: few
CDR3nt: TGTGCCAGCAGTCCGACTACCGTTTTCTCCTACAATGAGCAGTTCTTC
CDR3aa: CASSPTTVFSYNEQFF

v_gene: TRBV7-9
j_gene: TRBJ1-3
d_gene: -
len: 16
abundance: -
CDR3nt: TGTGCCAGCAGCTTAGGACAGGCGCGGCATGGAAACACCATATATTTT
CDR3aa: CASSLGQARHGNTIYF

v_gene: TRBV7-9
j_gene: TRBJ1-4
d_gene: TRBD1
len: 14
abundance: few
CDR3nt: TGTGCCAGCAGCTTAGCAGGACAGGATGAAAAACTGTTTTTT
CDR3aa: CASSLAGQDEKLFF

v_gene: TRBV11-2
j_gene: TRBJ1-5
d_gene: TRBD1
len: 16
abundance: -
CDR3nt: TGTGCCAGCAGCCTAGGCGGACAGGGGGACGGTCAGCCCCAGCATTTT
CDR3aa: CASSLGGQGDGQPQHF

v_gene: TRBV29-1
j_gene: TRBJ1-2
d_gene: -
len: 13
abundance: once
CDR3nt: TGCAGCATACGGGACACCGAACGGGATGGCTACACCTTC
CDR3aa: CSIRDTERDGYTF

v_gene: TRBV5-1
j_gene: TRBJ2-5
d_gene: -
len: 14
abundance: -
CDR3nt: TGCGCCAGCATGGAGGGTCCTTACCAAGAGACCCAGTACTTC
CDR3aa: CASMEGPYQETQYF

v_gene: TRBV7-2
j_gene: TRBJ1-2
d_gene: TRBD1
len: 14
abundance: -
CDR3nt: TGTGCCAGCAGCCCCACGACAGGGGGGGGAGGCTACACCTTC
CDR3aa: CASSPTTGGGGYTF

v_gene: TRBV30
j_gene: TRBJ1-4
d_gene: -
len: 15
abundance: once
CDR3nt: TGTGCCTGGAGTGGAGGTGGCAGCGGAATTGGAAAACTGTTTTTT
CDR3aa: CAWSGGGSGIGKLFF